This T cell receptor (beta chain) was sequenced in a study of OX40 agonist ivuxolimab in advanced cancers. The germline V gene encodes CDR1 SGHTA and CDR2 FQGNSA. This CDR3 comprises 11 residues. Trimming pared 8 bases from V and 7 bases from J, leaving 9 bases between. This clone was seen a few times. Some clones are missing from TCRdb's copy, which holds only in-frame ones; the method was immunoSEQ multiplex PCR. Of approximately 23,000 clones detected, approximately 86% appear once; the ten largest clones hold roughly 23%. This specimen consisted of CD4+ or CD8+ T cells sorted from blood, obtained in a trial of the OX40 agonist ivuxolimab. The rearrangement uses TRBV7-2 and TRBJ2-1; D remains unclear. This sequence originates from an adult with an advanced solid tumor such as melanoma, head and neck, liver or kidney cancer. The CDR3 is CASFWGNEQFF. CDR3 bases: TGTGCCAGCTTTTGGGGAAATGAGCAGTTCTTC.